This entry lists 5 T cell receptor beta chains sequenced from one sample in a study of cytomegalovirus exposure and HLA in healthy donors. PCR was performed using 60 Vbeta and 13 Jbeta primers. Clones were sequenced by immunoSEQ multiplex PCR, and TCRdb holds only the in-frame ones, with some missing. The table lists 150,000 or so clones, roughly 70% of them singletons. The sequencing input was PBMCs. The receptors derive from a man aged 25-40 years in good health and CMV-seropositive.

The rearrangement links TRBV9 to TRBJ2-7; D is perhaps TRBD2 (6 bases). Germline values: CDR1 SGDLS, CDR2 YYNGEE. Trimming took off 2 bases at V and 3 bases at J, with 15 bases between the two ends. The CDR3 has 15 residues. The CDR3 here is CASSVGGLANYEQYF. The CDR3 region has the DNA TGTGCCAGCAGCGTGGGTGGTCTAGCGAACTACGAGCAGTACTTC.

The chain recombines TRBV29-1 with TRBJ2-1, with D tentatively TRBD2 (6 bases). This CDR3 contains 14 residues. Trimming took 7 bases from V and 0 from J, leaving 13 bases between them. Germline loops: CDR1 SQVTM, CDR2 ANQGSEA. The CDR3 bases are TGCAGCGCCCGTCTAGCGCTCTCCTACAATGAGCAGTTCTTC. This encodes CSARLALSYNEQFF.

V is TRBV5-1 and J is TRBJ2-3; 10 positions agree with TRBD2. This CDR3 has 16 amino acids. With 4 bases clipped from V and 5 bases from J, the junction kept 10 bases outside the gene matches. Germline V gene lookup returns CDR1 SGHRS and CDR2 YFSETQ. The chain's CDR3 is CASSQTAGGPIDTQYF. CDR3 DNA sequence: TGCGCCAGCAGCCAAACAGCGGGAGGGCCGATAGATACGCAGTATTTT.

The chain couples TRBV5-1 to TRBJ2-3; weak D call: TRBD2 (5 bases). Trimming cost V 1 base and J 6 bases, with 12 bases left between them. Germline lookup yields CDR1 SGHRS and CDR2 YFSETQ. The CDR3 spans 14 residues. In DNA form, the CDR3 reads TGCGCCAGCAGCTTGCTCCTAGCATCTGATACGCAGTATTTT. Translated, it gives CASSLLLASDTQYF.

The chain is built from TRBV9 and TRBJ2-2; 8 bases fit TRBD1. Looked up from germline, CDR1 is SGDLS and CDR2 is YYNGEE. The J segment lost 6 bases and the V segment lost 6 bases, leaving 13 bases of the junction unmatched. The length of the CDR3 is 16 residues. The chain's CDR3 is CASNLGPQGASGELFF. CDR3 coding DNA: TGTGCCAGCAACCTGGGACCTCAGGGGGCTTCCGGGGAGCTGTTTTTT.